A single sample is the source of the 21 T cell receptor beta chains below, sequenced in a study of T cells in localized non-small cell lung cancer. Some clones are missing from TCRdb's copy, which holds only in-frame ones; the method was immunoSEQ multiplex PCR. The sample consists of about 33,000 clones, roughly nine tenths of them appearing once. This sample comprised PBMCs, obtained before any cancer treatment. These receptors were collected from a man aged 35 to 69 with stage II lung adenocarcinoma.

This clone was seen only a few times. The rearrangement links TRBV7-3 to TRBJ2-3, with D perhaps being TRBD1 or TRBD2 (5 bases each). V was pared by 5 bases and J by 3 bases, with 12 bases between. Germline loops: CDR1 SGHTA, CDR2 FQGTGA. CDR3 length: 14 residues. Written as DNA, the CDR3 is TGTGCCAGCAGCGCCCCCGGGACGACAGATACGCAGTATTTT. Protein: CASSAPGTTDTQYF. The variable domain in full, with the rest retrieved from reference TRBV7-3 and TRBJ2-3, is GAGVSQTPSNKVTEKGKYVELRCDPISGHTALYWYRQSLGQGPEFLIYFQGTGAADDSGLPNDRFFAVRPEGSVSTLKIQRTERGDSAVYLCASSAPGTTDTQYFGPGTRLTVL.

This clone has a single count. The chain recombines TRBV4-3 with TRBJ2-7; 12 nucleotides agree with TRBD2. Germline V CDR1 and CDR2: LGHNA, YSLEER. V trimming: 3 bases; J trimming: 7 bases; junction bases outside the gene matches: 13. The CDR3 is 17 amino acids. CDR3 nucleotide sequence: TGCGCCAGCAGCCAGGTCATGACCGGGACTAGCGGGCGAGAGCAGTACTTC. It is translated as CASSQVMTGTSGREQYF.

This chain joins TRBV5-4 and TRBJ2-1; no clear D gene. V was trimmed by 1 base and J by 4 bases, leaving 9 bases between them. This CDR3 is 14 amino acids long. Germline V gene lookup returns CDR1 SGHNT and CDR2 YYREEE (reference sequence). The CDR3 DNA follows: TGTGCCAGCAGCTTGAGGGCAGCATACAATGAGCAGTTCTTC. It translates to CASSLRAAYNEQFF.

The J gene is TRBJ1-1, the V gene TRBV9; 9 nucleotides line up with TRBD1. This CDR3 comprises 15 residues. Germline CDR1 and CDR2: SGDLS and YYNGEE. V shed 4 bases and J 3 bases; nucleotides not matched to a gene: 7. The CDR3 region has the DNA TGTGCCAGCAGCTCACATGACAGGGGGTACACTGAAGCTTTCTTT. Its protein is CASSSHDRGYTEAFF.

The genes are TRBV27 and TRBJ1-5; possible D gene TRBD1, 5 bases. Germline V gives CDR1 MNHEY, CDR2 SMNVEV (reference sequence). V dropped 5 bases and J dropped 2 bases, with 13 bases sitting between them. The CDR3 is made up of 15 amino acids. The CDR3 coding sequence is TGTGCCAGCAGTCAGAACCGGGACGGCAATCAGCCCCAGCATTTT. Protein: CASSQNRDGNQPQHF.

V and J are TRBV4-3 and TRBJ2-1; D is uncertain. V shed 0 bases and J shed 4 bases, with 10 bases lying between them. This CDR3 is built from 15 residues. Germline lookup yields CDR1 LGHNA and CDR2 YSLEER. The CDR3 nucleotides read TGCGCCAGCAGCCAAGATCTGGCCTCTTACAATGAGCAGTTCTTC. It codes for CASSQDLASYNEQFF.

The V call is TRBV9, the J call TRBJ2-5; 12 bases agree with TRBD2. J lost 5 bases, V lost 4 bases, and 0 bases had no gene match. The CDR3 is made up of 13 amino acids. Germline CDR1 reads SGDLS; CDR2 reads YYNGEE. Here the CDR3 DNA reads TGTGCCAGCAGCCTAGCGGGAGGGGAGACCCAGTACTTC. Its translation is CASSLAGGETQYF.

This clone has only one observation. The chain combines TRBV5-1 with TRBJ2-1, with D perhaps TRBD1 (6 bases). V lost 3 bases to trimming and J lost 10 bases, with 17 bases between them. Germline CDR1 and CDR2: SGHRS and YFSETQ. The CDR3 contains 14 residues. As DNA, the CDR3 is TGCGCCAGCAGCTCCGGACAGACCATACGGGAGCAGTTCTTC. This sequence encodes CASSSGQTIREQFF.

A remark on this clone: At one end the junction does not follow the germline gene, possibly because of a read error. This chain uses TRBV28 with TRBJ2-7, with a possible D match to TRBD2 (5 bases). Per germline, CDR1 MDHEN and CDR2 SYDVKM. This CDR3 region has 18 residues. CDR3 loop: CASSTTKPAPRGKNEQHF. In nucleotides, the CDR3 is TGTGCCAGCAGCACCACCAAACCCGCCCCCCGGGGTAAAAACGAGCAGCACTTC.

This clone was counted a few times. V usage is TRBV7-6 and J usage is TRBJ2-1; possibly TRBD1 for D (5 bases). V lost 5 bases to trimming and J lost 12 bases, with 11 bases between them. Germline CDR1 and CDR2: SGHVS and FNYEAQ. The CDR3 has 11 amino acids. The DNA of the CDR3 is TGTGCCAGCAGCCCCCCTAGGGGGCAGTTCTTC. It yields the protein CASSPPRGQFF.

The gene calls are TRBV6-5 and TRBJ2-3; the D gene is possibly TRBD2 (6 bases). Between the trimmed V and J ends, which lost 7 bases and 3 bases, there was a span of 14 bases. Germline lookup yields CDR1 MNHEY and CDR2 SVGAGI. There are 14 residues in the CDR3. CDR3 amino acids: CASKDSGNTDTQYF. In nucleotides, the CDR3 is TGTGCCAGCAAGGATAGCGGAAATACAGATACGCAGTATTTT.

The chain employs TRBV9 and TRBJ2-7; no clear D gene. This CDR3 is built from 13 residues. Trimming removed 1 base from V and 5 bases from J, with 10 bases in between. The germline V gene has CDR1 SGDLS and CDR2 YYNGEE. CDR3 sequence (DNA): TGTGCCAGCAGCGTAATGACCGGCGACGAGCAGTACTTC. Translation gives CASSVMTGDEQYF.

This sequence joins TRBV7-9 and TRBJ1-2; D gene uncertain. The CDR3 has 15 amino acids. The germline V and J ends were trimmed by 1 base and 0 bases, with 9 bases remaining between them. Germline V lookup: CDR1 SEHNR, CDR2 FQNEAQ (reference sequence). The DNA of the CDR3 is TGTGCCAGCAGCTTAGAACATTCTGCTAACTATGGCTACACCTTC. Its translation: CASSLEHSANYGYTF.

The rearrangement uses TRBV28 and TRBJ2-2, with TRBD1 identical over 7 bases. The CDR3 runs 15 residues. Germline V gene sequence: CDR1 MDHEN, CDR2 SYDVKM. V dropped 6 bases and J dropped 3; count of bases not matched to a gene: 7. CDR3 region: CASRSDRVDTGELFF. The CDR3 bases are TGTGCCAGCAGATCCGACAGGGTCGACACCGGGGAGCTGTTTTTT.

This sequence joins TRBV28 and TRBJ2-3; D is perhaps TRBD2 (6 bases). V dropped 3 bases and J dropped 4 bases, with 14 bases sitting between them. The germline CDR1 and CDR2 sequences are MDHEN and SYDVKM. CDR3 length: 15 amino acids. CDR3 coding DNA: TGTGCCAGCAGTTTTTCTAGCGCCCGTGCAGATACGCAGTATTTT. Translation: CASSFSSARADTQYF.

The rearrangement joins TRBV29-1 to TRBJ2-3; tentatively, D is TRBD2 (6 bases). Germline V lookup: CDR1 SQVTM, CDR2 ANQGSEA. This CDR3 contains 12 residues. The V end was cut by 8 bases, the J end by 2 bases, with 11 bases between. The CDR3 is CSWRRDTDTQYF. In DNA form, the CDR3 reads TGCAGCTGGCGGCGGGACACAGATACGCAGTATTTT.

The chain joins TRBV9 to TRBJ2-5, with TRBD2 identical over 10 bases. The CDR3 runs to 16 residues. The V and J ends lost 3 bases and 3 bases, in that order; junction bases with no gene match: 8. Germline CDR1 and CDR2: SGDLS and YYNGEE. This CDR3 is CASSELGGLAEETQYF. CDR3 DNA: TGTGCCAGCAGCGAACTAGGCGGACTAGCGGAAGAGACCCAGTACTTC. The complete variable domain, with remaining parts taken from reference TRBV9 and TRBJ2-5, reads DSGVTQTPKHLITATGQRVTLRCSPRSGDLSVYWYQQSLDQGLQFLIQYYNGEERAKGNILERFSAQQFPDLHSELNLSSLELGDSALYFCASSELGGLAEETQYFGPGTRLLVL.

Details on this clone: The same CDR3 arises from other DNA sequences in this sample as well. J is TRBJ2-5 and V is TRBV5-1; TRBD1 matches at 8 bases. The ends lost 4 bases at V and 1 base at J; junction bases unmatched: 3. CDR3 size: 14 residues. Germline-derived CDR1 and CDR2 are SGHRS and YFSETQ. The CDR3 sequence is CASSRDRPQETQYF. The CDR3 DNA sequence: TGCGCCAGCAGCCGGGACAGGCCCCAAGAGACCCAGTACTTC.

This clone was picked up one time. V is TRBV9 and J is TRBJ2-4; D is uncertain. CDR1 and CDR2 from the germline V gene are SGDLS and YYNGEE. This CDR3 region has 16 residues. Between the trimmed V and J ends, which lost 0 bases and 0 bases, there was a span of 10 bases. CDR3 protein: CASSVGEGLAKNIQYF. The CDR3 bases are TGTGCCAGCAGCGTAGGAGAAGGGCTAGCCAAAAACATTCAGTACTTC.

Here the CDR3 DNA reads TGTGCCAGCAGCTCTGGGACCCAAGAGACCCAGTACTTC. It yields the protein CASSSGTQETQYF. The rearrangement joins TRBV7-9 to TRBJ2-5; TRBD1 or TRBD2 may be the D gene (5 bases each). V shed 4 bases and J shed 1 base, with 7 bases lying between them. The V gene's germline CDR1 is SEHNR and CDR2 FQNEAQ (reference sequence). This CDR3 spans 13 amino acids.

The rearrangement joins TRBV11-2 to TRBJ2-3, with 10 bases lining up with TRBD2. CDR1 is SGHAT, CDR2 FQNNGV, per germline. J lost 0 bases, V lost 2 bases, and 5 bases had no gene match. The CDR3 has 17 amino acids. CDR3 in amino acids: CASSLYTSGTSTDTQYF. CDR3 nucleotides: TGTGCCAGCAGCTTATATACTAGCGGGACTAGCACAGATACGCAGTATTTT.